This T cell receptor (beta chain) was found in a study of Siglec-9 on CD8 T cells in melanoma. The study, taken as a whole, reports: An effector memory CD8+ subset marked by Siglec-9 reportedly appeared to gather in melanoma.

V shed 2 bases and J shed 4 bases, with 15 bases lying between them. The CDR3 loop spans 16 amino acids. Germline V lookup: CDR1 SGHTA, CDR2 FQGTGA. On this clone: What it binds is not known.

Assay used: immunoSEQ multiplex PCR; TCRdb lists only in-frame clones, some missing. Of 25,000 to 30,000 clones in the sample, 75% to 90% were seen once. What was sequenced was Siglec-9- CD8+ T cells sorted from blood. This clonotype originated in a human donor in good health. The gene calls are TRBV7-3 and TRBJ1-3, with TRBD1 as a possible D gene (5 bases). The CDR3 nucleotides read TGTGCCAGCAGCTTACTGGGGGGACTGGGAGGAAACACCATATATTTT. Translated: CASSLLGGLGGNTIYF.